One and the same sample provided the 16 T cell receptor beta chains below, sequenced in a study of Tregs in tolerant kidney transplant recipients. Generated by immunoSEQ multiplex PCR, the TCRdb table keeps only in-frame clones and is missing some. The sample shows fewer than 65,000 clones, 80% to 90% of them seen only once. The specimen was Tregs from blood, collected before the transplant. These receptors were collected from a human donor who received a combined kidney and bone marrow transplant.

The CDR3 loop reads CASSLGDRRALNIQYF. For the CDR3, the DNA is TGTGCCAGCAGTTTAGGGGACCGGAGGGCCCTAAACATTCAGTACTTC. The chain has TRBV28 and TRBJ2-4; a possible D gene is TRBD2 (6 bases). With 2 bases removed from V and 6 bases from J, the gap between germline ends came to 17 bases. Germline assignment: CDR1 MDHEN and CDR2 SYDVKM. The CDR3 has 16 amino acids.

The rearrangement uses TRBV5-4 and TRBJ2-5; D tentatively fits TRBD1 or TRBD2 (6 bases each). The V end lost 3 bases, the J end lost 2 bases, and 17 bases lay between the germline ends. In germline, CDR1 is SGHNT, CDR2 YYREEE (reference sequence). The CDR3 has 16 residues. CDR3 protein: CASSSALGGRQETQYF. DNA for the CDR3: TGTGCCAGCAGCTCGGCCCTGGGGGGCCGACAAGAGACCCAGTACTTC.

This clone came up a few times. This chain joins TRBV6-5 and TRBJ1-2; possible D gene TRBD1, 5 bases. The V gene's germline CDR1 is MNHEY and CDR2 SVGAGI. Trimming left V 5 bases short and J 4 bases short, with 17 bases between. The CDR3 length is 15 residues. CDR3 bases: TGTGCCAGCAGTACGGGGGACCCTGCCCGCTATGGCTACACCTTC. Its protein product is CASSTGDPARYGYTF.

The chain combines TRBV11-2 with TRBJ1-1; D uncertain. The V gene lost 0 bases and the J gene lost 2 bases, with 4 bases spanning the gap. The CDR3 spans 13 residues. The V gene's germline CDR1 is SGHAT and CDR2 FQNNGV. The CDR3 region is CASSLDSNTEAFF. The DNA of the CDR3 is TGTGCCAGCAGCTTAGACAGCAACACTGAAGCTTTCTTT.

V is TRBV10-1 and J is TRBJ2-3; no clear D. The CDR3 spans 11 residues. Germline V gene sequence: CDR1 WNHNN, CDR2 SYGVQD (reference sequence). Trimming left V 2 bases short and J 8 bases short, with 5 bases between. As DNA, the CDR3 is TGCGCCAGCAGTGAGGGATCTACGCAGTATTTT. This sequence encodes CASSEGSTQYF.

The chain links TRBV18 to TRBJ2-5; D is undetermined. The CDR3 is 14 amino acids. Germline CDR1 is KGHSH and CDR2 is LQKENI. V shed 3 bases and J shed 5 bases, with 13 bases lying between them. The CDR3 is CASSPTLGKETQYF. In DNA form, the CDR3 reads TGTGCCAGCTCACCGACCTTGGGGAAGGAGACCCAGTACTTC.

The chain is built from TRBV5-1 and TRBJ1-1; TRBD1 matches 8 bases. This CDR3 region has 13 residues. Trimming cost V 4 bases and J 11 bases; bases outside gene matches: 10. The germline V gene has CDR1 SGHRS and CDR2 YFSETQ. The CDR3 region has the DNA TGCGCCAGCAGCGCCGGACAGGGAATAGGGGCTTTCTTT. The encoded protein is CASSAGQGIGAFF.

The V gene is TRBV6-5, the J gene TRBJ1-1, with unresolved D. The CDR3 contains 14 residues. V lost 2 bases and J lost 0, with 7 bases in between. The germline V gene encodes CDR1 MNHEY and CDR2 SVGAGI. The CDR3 sequence: CASSYSQMNTEAFF. The CDR3 DNA reads as TGTGCCAGCAGTTACAGCCAAATGAACACTGAAGCTTTCTTT.

The chain joins TRBV9 to TRBJ1-3; 7 positions match TRBD1. J was trimmed by 6 bases and V by 3 bases; bases with no gene match: 12. Germline CDR1 and CDR2: SGDLS and YYNGEE. The CDR3 runs to 16 residues. The CDR3 bases are TGTGCCAGCAGCGGACTCGACAGGGTCTCGGAAAACACCATATATTTT. Translating it yields CASSGLDRVSENTIYF.

In its sample, this clone was seen a few times. The chain uses TRBV5-1 and TRBJ2-7; D possibly matches TRBD1 or TRBD2 (5 bases each). Germline assignment: CDR1 SGHRS and CDR2 YFSETQ. CDR3 length equals 12 residues. Trimming pared 0 bases from V and 7 bases from J, leaving 8 bases between. CDR3 coding DNA: TGCGCCAGCAGCTTGGCCTGGGGGGAGCAGTACTTC. This codes for CASSLAWGEQYF.

This clone was picked up a small number of times. The CDR3 DNA sequence: TGTGCCAGCAGCTCGAGACTAGATTTCTACGAGCAGTACTTC. It codes for CASSSRLDFYEQYF. V gene TRBV7-9 combines with J gene TRBJ2-7; weak D call: TRBD2 (6 bases). This CDR3 contains 14 residues. Per germline, CDR1 SEHNR and CDR2 FQNEAQ (reference sequence). V lost 4 bases and J lost 3, with 13 bases in between.

This chain joins TRBV14 and TRBJ2-3, with D tentatively TRBD2 (5 bases). The germline V gene has CDR1 SGHDN and CDR2 FVKESK. The CDR3 sequence is 16 residues long. V lost 4 bases and J 2 bases, leaving 16 bases between the germline ends. As DNA, the CDR3 is TGTGCCAGCAGCCGAGTGATTGGACTCTACACAGATACGCAGTATTTT. Translated, it gives CASSRVIGLYTDTQYF.

The chain couples TRBV2 to TRBJ1-5; D gene ambiguous. Per germline, CDR1 SNHLY and CDR2 FYNNEI. The CDR3 is 13 amino acids. V was shortened by 5 bases and J by 6 bases, with 11 bases between the two germline ends. The CDR3 sequence: CASSREGSQPQHF. For the CDR3, the DNA is TGTGCCAGCAGTAGGGAGGGCAGTCAGCCCCAGCATTTT.

The chain has TRBV6-5 and TRBJ2-1, with TRBD2 identical over 10 bases. In germline, CDR1 is MNHEY, CDR2 SVGAGI. The CDR3 is 14 residues long. The V and J ends lost 3 bases and 8 bases, in that order; junction bases with no gene match: 4. CDR3 DNA: TGTGCCAGCAGTTATATTAGCGGGGGGCATGAGCAGTTCTTC. This gives the protein CASSYISGGHEQFF.

The chain combines TRBV10-3 with TRBJ2-5, with 7 bases matching TRBD2. The better agreement between TRBJ2-7 and the DNA end casts doubt on the J call. The CDR3 consists of 12 residues. Per the germline V gene, CDR1 is ENHRY and CDR2 is SYGVKD. This CDR3 is CATVGGSYEQYF. The CDR3 DNA follows: TGTGCCACCGTGGGAGGGTCCTACGAGCAGTACTTC.

The genes are TRBV5-1 and TRBJ1-1; D may be TRBD1 (5 bases). The germline V gene encodes CDR1 SGHRS and CDR2 YFSETQ. This CDR3 spans 14 amino acids. V lost 0 bases and J lost 1, with 7 bases in between. The CDR3 region has the DNA TGCGCCAGCAGCTTGGGGACATCGAACACTGAAGCTTTCTTT. Encoded protein: CASSLGTSNTEAFF.